These T cell receptor beta chains were read from a single sample in a study of blood T cell repertoires in COVID-19. Assay: immunoSEQ multiplex PCR; the TCRdb copy retains only in-frame clones and omits some. This repertoire shows around 700,000 clones, 70% to 90% found once; its top ten account for more than 0.25%. The specimen sequenced was peripheral blood. Source of these receptors: a woman between 18 and 29 years old with acute or convalescent COVID-19. The CDR3 runs from the conserved cysteine through the conserved F or W. Fields, in order: V gene, D gene, clone size, J gene, CDR3 protein, CDR3 DNA. A D gene is named only where the DNA matches it firmly. Size is omitted from some rows. Given values are once, few, many or a class for expanded clones.

v_call: TRBV7-6; d_call: .; clone_size: .; j_call: TRBJ1-5; cdr3_aa: CASSLAMGAGQPQHF; cdr3_nt: TGTGCCAGCAGCTTAGCGATGGGGGCTGGACAGCCCCAGCATTTT
v_call: TRBV6-5; d_call: .; clone_size: .; j_call: TRBJ2-1; cdr3_aa: CASSYSRGGDEQFF; cdr3_nt: TGTGCCAGCAGTTACTCTAGGGGAGGCGATGAGCAGTTCTTC
v_call: TRBV2; d_call: TRBD2; clone_size: .; j_call: TRBJ2-1; cdr3_aa: CASTKGLAGGNPYNEQFF; cdr3_nt: TGTGCCAGCACTAAGGGACTAGCGGGGGGGAACCCCTACAATGAGCAGTTCTTC
v_call: TRBV28; d_call: TRBD1; clone_size: .; j_call: TRBJ1-2; cdr3_aa: CASSLSDRPRYTF; cdr3_nt: TGTGCCAGCAGTCTTTCGGACAGGCCCCGCTACACCTTC
v_call: TRBV5-1; d_call: TRBD1; clone_size: .; j_call: TRBJ2-2; cdr3_aa: CASSTDRGLTGELFF; cdr3_nt: TGCGCCAGCAGCACCGACAGGGGGTTAACGGGGGAGCTGTTTTTT
v_call: TRBV5-5; d_call: .; clone_size: .; j_call: TRBJ1-1; cdr3_aa: CASSLVRINTEAFF; cdr3_nt: TGTGCCAGCAGCTTGGTCAGGATAAACACTGAAGCTTTCTTT
v_call: TRBV2; d_call: .; clone_size: .; j_call: TRBJ2-1; cdr3_aa: CASSPRGHFESYNEQFF; cdr3_nt: TGTGCCAGCAGTCCTAGAGGACACTTCGAATCCTACAATGAGCAGTTCTTC
v_call: TRBV19; d_call: TRBD1; clone_size: .; j_call: TRBJ1-2; cdr3_aa: CASSIDGTGGYGYTF; cdr3_nt: TGTGCCAGTAGTATAGATGGGACAGGGGGTTATGGCTACACCTTC
v_call: TRBV29-1; d_call: TRBD1; clone_size: .; j_call: TRBJ1-2; cdr3_aa: CSVGGQGTLGYGYTF; cdr3_nt: TGCAGCGTTGGCGGACAGGGGACACTGGGCTATGGCTACACCTTC
v_call: TRBV13; d_call: .; clone_size: once; j_call: TRBJ2-2; cdr3_aa: CASSLGVRDGGTGELFF; cdr3_nt: TGTGCCAGCAGCTTAGGCGTTCGGGATGGAGGCACCGGGGAGCTGTTTTTT
v_call: TRBV13; d_call: TRBD1; clone_size: .; j_call: TRBJ1-1; cdr3_aa: CASSSAGTGEDDTEAFF; cdr3_nt: TGTGCCAGCAGCTCAGCCGGGACAGGGGAAGACGACACTGAAGCTTTCTTT
v_call: TRBV11-2; d_call: .; clone_size: .; j_call: TRBJ2-7; cdr3_aa: CASSPRLNSYEQYF; cdr3_nt: TGTGCCAGCAGCCCCCGACTTAATTCCTACGAGCAGTACTTC
v_call: TRBV2; d_call: .; clone_size: .; j_call: TRBJ1-1; cdr3_aa: CASTGRANTEAFF; cdr3_nt: TGTGCCAGCACGGGCAGGGCTAACACTGAAGCTTTCTTT
v_call: TRBV5-1; d_call: TRBD2; clone_size: .; j_call: TRBJ2-3; cdr3_aa: CASSLRGDGTTDTQYF; cdr3_nt: TGCGCCAGCAGCTTGCGGGGGGACGGAACTACAGATACGCAGTATTTT
v_call: TRBV30; d_call: TRBD1; clone_size: .; j_call: TRBJ1-5; cdr3_aa: CAWSGPGQPGPQHF; cdr3_nt: TGTGCCTGGAGTGGACCGGGACAGCCAGGGCCCCAGCATTTT
v_call: TRBV7-3; d_call: TRBD1; clone_size: .; j_call: TRBJ1-1; cdr3_aa: CASSLTFQGVNTEAFF; cdr3_nt: TGTGCCAGCAGCTTAACGTTCCAGGGGGTGAACACTGAAGCTTTCTTT
v_call: TRBV5-1; d_call: .; clone_size: .; j_call: TRBJ2-1; cdr3_aa: CASSVPTGPAGNEQFF; cdr3_nt: TGCGCCAGCAGCGTACCAACAGGCCCCGCCGGGAATGAGCAGTTCTTC
v_call: TRBV19; d_call: .; clone_size: .; j_call: TRBJ1-1; cdr3_aa: CASSIDPGNTEAFF; cdr3_nt: TGTGCCAGTAGTATAGATCCGGGAAACACTGAAGCTTTCTTT
v_call: TRBV7-2; d_call: .; clone_size: .; j_call: TRBJ1-4; cdr3_aa: CASSLVSPGLGEKLFF; cdr3_nt: TGTGCCAGCAGCTTAGTGTCCCCAGGGCTAGGTGAAAAACTGTTTTTT
v_call: TRBV5-4; d_call: TRBD1; clone_size: .; j_call: TRBJ1-1; cdr3_aa: CASSPGQKRANTEAFF; cdr3_nt: TGTGCCAGCAGCCCGGGACAGAAGAGAGCTAACACTGAAGCTTTCTTT
v_call: TRBV7-8; d_call: .; clone_size: .; j_call: TRBJ1-5; cdr3_aa: CASSLVGDFYSNQPQHF; cdr3_nt: TGTGCCAGCAGCTTAGTTGGAGACTTTTATAGCAATCAGCCCCAGCATTTT
v_call: TRBV5-1; d_call: TRBD1; clone_size: .; j_call: TRBJ2-5; cdr3_aa: CASRPTGGETQYF; cdr3_nt: TGCGCCAGCAGACCGACAGGGGGGGAGACCCAGTACTTC
v_call: TRBV6-5; d_call: .; clone_size: .; j_call: TRBJ1-4; cdr3_aa: CASSRKQGTNEKLFF; cdr3_nt: TGTGCCAGCAGCAGAAAACAGGGAACTAATGAAAAACTGTTTTTT
v_call: TRBV7-9; d_call: .; clone_size: .; j_call: TRBJ1-3; cdr3_aa: CASSLDRQGFGNTIYF; cdr3_nt: TGTGCCAGCAGCTTAGATCGGCAGGGGTTCGGAAACACCATATATTTT
v_call: TRBV4-2; d_call: TRBD1; clone_size: .; j_call: TRBJ1-4; cdr3_aa: CASSLPDRAEKLFF; cdr3_nt: TGTGCCAGCAGCCTACCTGACAGGGCCGAAAAACTGTTTTTT
v_call: TRBV12-3/TRBV12-4; d_call: .; clone_size: .; j_call: TRBJ1-2; cdr3_aa: CASSLRGGYTF; cdr3_nt: TGTGCCAGCAGTTTAAGGGGTGGCTACACCTTC
v_call: TRBV5-1; d_call: TRBD1; clone_size: .; j_call: TRBJ1-2; cdr3_aa: CASSFVTGGADGYTF; cdr3_nt: TGCGCCAGCAGCTTCGTGACAGGGGGCGCAGATGGCTACACCTTC
v_call: TRBV6-4; d_call: TRBD2; clone_size: .; j_call: TRBJ2-1; cdr3_aa: CASSEGGGAGNEQFF; cdr3_nt: TGTGCCAGCAGTGAGGGCGGGGGGGCAGGTAATGAGCAGTTCTTC
v_call: TRBV5-8; d_call: .; clone_size: .; j_call: TRBJ2-7; cdr3_aa: CASSFAGEGEQYF; cdr3_nt: TGTGCCAGCAGCTTTGCAGGGGAGGGCGAGCAGTACTTC
v_call: TRBV4-1; d_call: .; clone_size: few; j_call: TRBJ1-2; cdr3_aa: CASSQQGANYGYTF; cdr3_nt: TGCGCCAGCAGCCAACAGGGTGCTAACTATGGCTACACCTTC
v_call: TRBV5-5; d_call: .; clone_size: .; j_call: TRBJ1-6; cdr3_aa: CASSLDQLLFSRALHF; cdr3_nt: TGTGCCAGCAGCTTGGATCAGTTACTCTTCTCCCGGGCCCTCCACTTT
v_call: TRBV7-6; d_call: TRBD1; clone_size: .; j_call: TRBJ2-1; cdr3_aa: CASSLALPGQGASEQFF; cdr3_nt: TGTGCCAGCAGCTTAGCCCTTCCGGGACAGGGGGCATCTGAGCAGTTCTTC
v_call: TRBV2; d_call: .; clone_size: .; j_call: TRBJ2-3; cdr3_aa: CASSSDSTDTQYF; cdr3_nt: TGTGCCAGCAGTTCAGACTCTACAGATACGCAGTATTTT
v_call: TRBV9; d_call: .; clone_size: .; j_call: TRBJ2-2; cdr3_aa: CASSVAAGELFF; cdr3_nt: TGTGCCAGCAGCGTGGCAGCCGGGGAGCTGTTTTTT
v_call: TRBV14; d_call: .; clone_size: .; j_call: TRBJ2-7; cdr3_aa: CASSGHLGHEKYEQYF; cdr3_nt: TGTGCCAGCAGCGGACACCTAGGACATGAAAAATACGAGCAGTACTTC
v_call: TRBV2; d_call: .; clone_size: .; j_call: TRBJ1-1; cdr3_aa: CASTPEGGENTEAFF; cdr3_nt: TGTGCCAGCACCCCGGAGGGTGGGGAGAACACTGAAGCTTTCTTT
v_call: TRBV23-1; d_call: .; clone_size: .; j_call: TRBJ1-5; cdr3_aa: CASAGRRQPQHF; cdr3_nt: TGCGCCTCAGCAGGGCGGAGACAGCCCCAGCATTTT
v_call: TRBV14; d_call: TRBD1; clone_size: .; j_call: TRBJ1-2; cdr3_aa: CASSQDRGPYGYTF; cdr3_nt: TGTGCCAGCAGCCAAGACAGGGGGCCATATGGCTACACCTTC
v_call: TRBV4-3; d_call: .; clone_size: once; j_call: TRBJ2-3; cdr3_aa: CASSRGGPSTDTQYF; cdr3_nt: TGCGCCAGCTCCCGTGGAGGCCCTAGCACAGATACGCAGTATTTT
v_call: TRBV30; d_call: .; clone_size: .; j_call: TRBJ1-3; cdr3_aa: CAWSGWRGGNTIYF; cdr3_nt: TGTGCCTGGAGTGGATGGCGAGGTGGAAACACCATATATTTT
v_call: TRBV2; d_call: .; clone_size: .; j_call: TRBJ1-1; cdr3_aa: CASSEWADSSYTEAFF; cdr3_nt: TGTGCCAGCAGTGAATGGGCGGACAGCTCCTACACTGAAGCTTTCTTT
v_call: TRBV6-1; d_call: .; clone_size: .; j_call: TRBJ2-6; cdr3_aa: CASSELGPSGANVLTF; cdr3_nt: TGTGCCAGCAGTGAACTGGGCCCCTCTGGGGCCAACGTCCTGACTTTC
v_call: TRBV15; d_call: TRBD2; clone_size: .; j_call: TRBJ2-7; cdr3_aa: CATSRYSSGGSYEQYF; cdr3_nt: TGTGCCACCAGCAGATACTCTAGCGGGGGCTCCTACGAGCAGTACTTC
v_call: TRBV5-5; d_call: .; clone_size: .; j_call: TRBJ2-2; cdr3_aa: CASSHLGGELFF; cdr3_nt: TGTGCCAGCAGCCACCTCGGCGGGGAGCTGTTTTTT
v_call: TRBV4-3; d_call: .; clone_size: .; j_call: TRBJ1-5; cdr3_aa: CASSRDNNQPQHF; cdr3_nt: TGCGCCAGCAGCCGGGACAACAATCAGCCCCAGCATTTT
v_call: TRBV18; d_call: .; clone_size: .; j_call: TRBJ2-7; cdr3_aa: CASSPLQGYEQYF; cdr3_nt: TGTGCCAGCTCACCCCTACAGGGCTACGAGCAGTACTTC
v_call: TRBV28; d_call: .; clone_size: once; j_call: TRBJ1-5; cdr3_aa: CASSLPGQIRNQPQHF; cdr3_nt: TGTGCCAGCAGTTTGCCAGGGCAAATTCGCAATCAGCCCCAGCATTTT
v_call: TRBV21-1; d_call: .; clone_size: .; j_call: TRBJ1-2; cdr3_aa: CASSKGTGGNYGYTF; cdr3_nt: TGTGCCAGCAGCAAAGGGACAGGGGGCAACTATGGCTACACCTTC
v_call: TRBV7-8; d_call: .; clone_size: .; j_call: TRBJ1-2; cdr3_aa: CASSSRGMAKDYGYTF; cdr3_nt: TGTGCCAGCAGCTCCAGGGGTATGGCTAAGGACTATGGCTACACCTTC
v_call: TRBV12-3/TRBV12-4; d_call: .; clone_size: .; j_call: TRBJ1-1; cdr3_aa: CASSERRDEAFF; cdr3_nt: TGTGCCAGCAGCGAACGGCGGGACGAAGCTTTCTTT
v_call: TRBV3-1/TRBV3-2; d_call: .; clone_size: .; j_call: TRBJ1-2; cdr3_aa: CASSQAGGQVGYTF; cdr3_nt: TGTGCCAGCAGCCAAGCTGGGGGCCAGGTTGGCTACACCTTC
v_call: TRBV5-4; d_call: .; clone_size: .; j_call: TRBJ2-5; cdr3_aa: CASRGRGAGTQYF; cdr3_nt: TGTGCCAGCAGGGGCCGGGGAGCTGGGACCCAGTACTTC